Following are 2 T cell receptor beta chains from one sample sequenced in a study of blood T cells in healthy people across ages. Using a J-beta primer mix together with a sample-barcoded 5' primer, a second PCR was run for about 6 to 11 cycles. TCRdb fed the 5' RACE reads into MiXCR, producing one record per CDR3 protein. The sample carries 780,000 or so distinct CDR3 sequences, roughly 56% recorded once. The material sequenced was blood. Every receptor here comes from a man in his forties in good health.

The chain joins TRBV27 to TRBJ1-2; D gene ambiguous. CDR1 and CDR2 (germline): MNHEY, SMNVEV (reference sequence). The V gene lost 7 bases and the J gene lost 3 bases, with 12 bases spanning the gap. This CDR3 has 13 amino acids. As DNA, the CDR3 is TGTGCCAGCACCTCAGAAGTGGACTATGGCTACACCTTC. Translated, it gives CASTSEVDYGYTF.

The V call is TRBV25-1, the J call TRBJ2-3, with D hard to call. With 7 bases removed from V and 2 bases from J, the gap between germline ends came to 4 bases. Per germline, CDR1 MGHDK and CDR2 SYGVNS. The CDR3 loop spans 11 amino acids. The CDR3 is CASTFTDTQYF. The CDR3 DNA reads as TGTGCCAGCACGTTCACAGATACGCAGTATTTT.